Below are 28 T cell receptor beta chains sequenced from a single sample in a study of shared clonotypes between healthy human individuals. Libraries were prepared by immunoSEQ multiplex PCR; TCRdb keeps only in-frame clonotypes and omits some of them. The table includes roughly 520,000 clones, approximately 94% detected once. Material: naive CD4+ T cells sorted from blood. As for subset: CD45RA+ positively selected. The source is a woman aged 25 to 39 in good health.

The J gene is TRBJ2-7, the V gene TRBV19; TRBD1 matches 7 bases. CDR1 and CDR2 (germline): LNHDA, SQIVND (reference sequence). This CDR3 is built from 14 residues. The V segment lost 5 bases and the J segment 6 bases; nucleotides outside the gene matches: 10. In nucleotides, the CDR3 is TGTGCCAGTAGTGTGCAGGGGGACCCCTTCGAGCAGTACTTC. Its protein product is CASSVQGDPFEQYF.

This chain uses TRBV2 with TRBJ2-7, with 12 bases lining up with TRBD2. V gave up 0 bases and J gave up 4 bases; unmatched junction bases: 7. The CDR3 is 17 residues long. Germline CDR1 and CDR2: SNHLY and FYNNEI. The CDR3 is CASSEARTSGRRYEQYF. CDR3 nucleotide sequence: TGTGCCAGCAGTGAAGCTAGAACTAGCGGGAGGAGGTACGAGCAGTACTTC.

This chain connects TRBV6-1 to TRBJ2-3; unclear D gene. Germline V CDR1 and CDR2: MNHNS, SASEGT. The CDR3 extends over 15 amino acids. V lost 8 bases, J lost 2 bases, and 17 bases lay in between. The CDR3 loop is CASRLTGYLTDTQYF. In nucleotides, the CDR3 is TGTGCCAGCCGGCTGACTGGATATCTCACAGATACGCAGTATTTT.

This clone was seen only once. V gene TRBV28 combines with J gene TRBJ1-5, with TRBD1 matching 9 bases. Germline CDR1 is MDHEN and CDR2 is SYDVKM. The CDR3 is 15 amino acids. Unmatched junction bases numbered 9, after V lost 5 bases and J lost 7 bases. CDR3 bases: TGTGCCAGCAGTGATATACAGGGGGCGGGACAGCCCCAGCATTTT. It codes for CASSDIQGAGQPQHF. Using reference TRBV28 and TRBJ1-5 for the parts outside the CDR3, the full variable domain is DVKVTQSSRYLVKRTGEKVFLECVQDMDHENMFWYRQDPGLGLRLIYFSYDVKMKEKGDIPEGYSVSREKKERFSLILESASTNQTSMYLCASSDIQGAGQPQHFGDGTRLSIL.

The chain recombines TRBV23-1 with TRBJ1-1, with 11 bases fitting TRBD1. TRBV23-1 is annotated as an ORF whose role is uncertain. CDR3 length equals 19 residues. V lost 2 bases, J lost 3 bases, and 14 bases stayed unmatched. This CDR3 reads CASSQTGTGGKKGDTEAFF. The CDR3 DNA reads as TGCGCCAGCAGTCAAACCGGGACAGGGGGAAAGAAGGGGGACACTGAAGCTTTCTTT.

This chain joins TRBV2 and TRBJ1-1, with D tentatively TRBD1 (6 bases). V lost 8 bases to trimming and J lost 0 bases, with 22 bases between them. There are 17 residues in the CDR3. CDR1 and CDR2 from the germline V gene are SNHLY and FYNNEI. CDR3 in amino acids: CASGRRGARGMNTEAFF. For the CDR3, the DNA is TGTGCCAGCGGACGTAGGGGGGCCCGCGGAATGAACACTGAAGCTTTCTTT.

This clone appeared once. The chain combines TRBV30 with TRBJ2-7, with 8 bases lining up with TRBD2. The CDR3 loop spans 11 amino acids. V was pared by 6 bases and J by 6 bases, with 4 bases of the junction left unmatched. Germline CDR1 and CDR2: GTSNPN and SVGIG (reference sequence). CDR3 sequence reads: CACSGRAEQYF. CDR3 sequence (DNA): TGTGCCTGCTCCGGGAGGGCCGAGCAGTACTTC.

The chain uses TRBV5-1 and TRBJ2-1; D is possibly TRBD2 (6 bases). The CDR3 extends over 15 amino acids. In germline, CDR1 is SGHRS, CDR2 YFSETQ. The germline V and J ends were trimmed by 0 bases and 7 bases, with 14 bases remaining between them. CDR3 residues: CASSLEGGDWNEQFF. The CDR3 DNA reads TGCGCCAGCAGCTTGGAGGGAGGTGATTGGAATGAGCAGTTCTTC.

This rearrangement joins TRBV27 to TRBJ1-1; D call uncertain. Germline assignment: CDR1 MNHEY and CDR2 SMNVEV (reference sequence). This CDR3 is 14 amino acids long. Trimming removed 5 bases at V and 4 bases at J, with 14 bases between. The CDR3 nucleotides read TGTGCCAGCAGTCTAGTTTATATGGTCACTGAAGCTTTCTTT. Translation gives CASSLVYMVTEAFF.

The gene calls are TRBV5-1 and TRBJ2-7; 8 nucleotides agree with TRBD2. V was clipped by 3 bases and J by 0 bases; unmatched bases: 5. This CDR3 spans 15 amino acids. Germline CDR1 and CDR2: SGHRS and YFSETQ. The CDR3: CASSSETSVSYEQYF. The CDR3 DNA reads as TGCGCCAGCAGCTCGGAGACTAGCGTCTCCTACGAGCAGTACTTC.

This chain joins TRBV15 and TRBJ1-3; unclear D gene. Trimming left V 4 bases short and J 0 bases short, with 13 bases between. Germline V gives CDR1 LNHNV, CDR2 YYDKDF (reference sequence). The CDR3 runs to 16 residues. CDR3 in DNA: TGTGCCACCAGCAAGAGAGGGCTGAGCTCTGGAAACACCATATATTTT. Translating gives CATSKRGLSSGNTIYF.

V gene TRBV5-1 combines with J gene TRBJ2-3, with a weak D call TRBD1 (6 bases). CDR1 SGHRS and CDR2 YFSETQ come from the germline V gene. The CDR3 sequence is 15 residues long. Trimming pared 0 bases from V and 7 bases from J, leaving 15 bases between. The CDR3 protein is CASSLEWTEKNTQYF. DNA of the CDR3: TGCGCCAGCAGCTTGGAGTGGACAGAAAAAAATACGCAGTATTTT.

The rearrangement joins TRBV5-1 to TRBJ2-1; 11 bases align to TRBD2. CDR1 SGHRS and CDR2 YFSETQ come from the germline V gene. This CDR3 has 16 residues. Trimming removed 1 base from V and 8 bases from J; junction bases left unmatched: 8. CDR3 sequence: CASSLFTSGRGDEQFF. CDR3 DNA: TGCGCCAGCAGCTTGTTTACTAGCGGGAGAGGGGATGAGCAGTTCTTC. Full variable domain (outside the CDR3, taken from reference TRBV5-1 and TRBJ2-1): KAGVTQTPRYLIKTRGQQVTLSCSPISGHRSVSWYQQTPGQGLQFLFEYFSETQRNKGNFPGRFSGRQFSNSRSEMNVSTLELGDSALYLCASSLFTSGRGDEQFFGPGTRLTVL.

The chain links TRBV7-2 to TRBJ2-4; 9 bases fit TRBD1. The CDR3 sequence is 14 residues long. V gave up 5 bases and J gave up 8 bases; unmatched junction bases: 7. Germline values: CDR1 SGHTA, CDR2 FQGNSA. The CDR3 bases are TGTGCCAGCAGCCCGCGGCGACAGGGGGACATTCAGTACTTC. It specifies CASSPRRQGDIQYF. The entire variable domain, with the rest obtained from reference TRBV7-2 and TRBJ2-4, is as follows: GAGVSQSPSNKVTEKGKDVELRCDPISGHTALYWYRQSLGQGLEFLIYFQGNSAPDKSGLPSDRFSAERTGGSVSTLTIQRTQQEDSAVYLCASSPRRQGDIQYFGAGTRLSVL.

The chain employs TRBV7-7 and TRBJ2-5; D is perhaps TRBD2 (5 bases). V lost 3 bases to trimming and J lost 1 base, with 9 bases between them. CDR3 length equals 14 residues. Germline V gene data show CDR1 as SSHAT and CDR2 as FNYEAQ (reference sequence). The DNA for the CDR3 is TGTGCCAGCAGCTTGGGGAGCGTCCAAGAGACCCAGTACTTC. Translated, it gives CASSLGSVQETQYF.

This chain joins TRBV4-2 and TRBJ2-1; tentatively, D is TRBD2 (6 bases). Germline values: CDR1 LGHNA, CDR2 YNFKEQ. This CDR3 has 16 residues. Between the trimmed V and J ends, which lost 1 base and 6 bases, there was a span of 16 bases. CDR3 loop: CASSQASLAQTNEQFF. CDR3 nucleotide sequence: TGTGCCAGCAGCCAAGCCTCCCTAGCGCAGACCAATGAGCAGTTCTTC.

This sequence joins TRBV5-1 and TRBJ1-5; 8 positions match TRBD1. V trimming: 0 bases; J trimming: 3 bases; junction bases outside the gene matches: 2. Germline CDR1 reads SGHRS; CDR2 reads YFSETQ. CDR3 length equals 15 residues. The CDR3 region is CASSLGDRNNQPQHF. Written as DNA, the CDR3 is TGCGCCAGCAGCTTGGGGGACAGGAACAATCAGCCCCAGCATTTT.

CDR3 nucleotides: TGTGCCAGCAGGAAATACAATGAGCAGTTCTTC. This translates into CASRKYNEQFF. This chain links TRBV28 with TRBJ2-1; unclear D gene. CDR1 and CDR2 from the germline V gene are MDHEN and SYDVKM. V lost 6 bases and J lost 4, with 4 bases in between. The CDR3 spans 11 residues.

This clone came up a few times. The rearrangement links TRBV2 to TRBJ1-2; D gene uncertain. This CDR3 has 12 amino acids. Trimming removed 4 bases from V and 0 bases from J, with 3 bases in between. Germline V CDR1 and CDR2: SNHLY, FYNNEI. The DNA for the CDR3 is TGTGCCAGCAGTGGAGCTAACTATGGCTACACCTTC. This sequence encodes CASSGANYGYTF.

This chain connects TRBV28 to TRBJ2-5; either TRBD1 or TRBD2 may supply D (5 bases each). This CDR3 comprises 14 residues. The V end lost 2 bases, the J end lost 11 bases, and 18 bases lay between the germline ends. Germline loops: CDR1 MDHEN, CDR2 SYDVKM. The CDR3 nucleotides read TGTGCCAGCAGTTTAACCCAGGGACCTTCAGCGCAGTACTTC. This sequence encodes CASSLTQGPSAQYF.

V is TRBV29-1 and J is TRBJ2-2, with unresolved D. The CDR3 has 13 amino acids. From germline, CDR1 is SQVTM and CDR2 ANQGSEA. Trimming took 6 bases from V and 4 from J, leaving 12 bases between them. In nucleotides, the CDR3 is TGCAGCGTCCGATTCAGGAGCACCGGGGAGCTGTTTTTT. Encoded protein: CSVRFRSTGELFF.

This chain links TRBV5-1 with TRBJ2-3; TRBD1 matches 8 bases. Germline V CDR1 and CDR2: SGHRS, YFSETQ. V lost 1 base to trimming and J lost 2 bases; unmatched junction nucleotides: 3. The CDR3 runs to 15 residues. CDR3: CASSLQGASTDTQYF. The DNA for the CDR3 is TGCGCCAGCAGCTTGCAGGGGGCTTCCACAGATACGCAGTATTTT.

This clone was found once. The rearrangement uses TRBV5-1 and TRBJ2-6; D might be TRBD1 (6 bases). This CDR3 is 15 amino acids long. Trimming removed 4 bases from V and 4 bases from J, with 12 bases in between. From germline, CDR1 is SGHRS and CDR2 YFSETQ. As DNA, the CDR3 is TGCGCCAGCAGCCTACAGGGTGAAGGGGCCAACGTCCTGACTTTC. It encodes CASSLQGEGANVLTF.

This chain connects TRBV28 to TRBJ2-4; D is possibly TRBD2 (7 bases). The CDR3 runs to 14 residues. Germline V lookup: CDR1 MDHEN, CDR2 SYDVKM. V was cut by 2 bases and J by 5 bases, with 10 bases left in between. CDR3 bases: TGTGCCAGCAGTTTACGGGGGGCCCAAAACATTCAGTACTTC. Protein sequence: CASSLRGAQNIQYF.

The chain links TRBV28 to TRBJ2-7; the match to TRBD1 covers 7 bases. Unmatched junction bases numbered 5, after V lost 6 bases and J lost 3 bases. Germline CDR1 MDHEN, CDR2 SYDVKM. CDR3 size: 13 residues. The CDR3 DNA is TGTGCCAGCAGGCACAGGGGCGACTACGAGCAGTACTTC. This encodes CASRHRGDYEQYF.

CDR3 residues: CASSMWTANTEAFF. Here the CDR3 DNA reads TGTGCCAGTAGTATGTGGACAGCGAACACTGAAGCTTTCTTT. The chain combines TRBV19 with TRBJ1-1; tentatively, D is TRBD1 (6 bases). This CDR3 has 14 residues. Germline loops: CDR1 LNHDA, CDR2 SQIVND (reference sequence). The V gene lost 3 bases and the J gene lost 1 base, with 9 bases spanning the gap.

The chain joins TRBV28 to TRBJ2-7; 9 bases are a match to TRBD1. J lost 2 bases, V lost 6 bases, and 5 bases had no gene match. The germline CDR1 and CDR2 sequences are MDHEN and SYDVKM. The CDR3 sequence is 14 residues long. Written as DNA, the CDR3 is TGTGCCAGCAGAACAGGGGGCCAAGCCTACGAGCAGTACTTC. Translating it yields CASRTGGQAYEQYF.

V and J are TRBV11-2 and TRBJ1-1; D is ambiguous. The CDR3 totals 13 residues. V lost 2 bases and J 0 bases, leaving 4 bases between the germline ends. Germline CDR1 and CDR2: SGHAT and FQNNGV. CDR3 sequence reads: CASSLMMNTEAFF. CDR3 nucleotide sequence: TGTGCCAGCAGCTTAATGATGAACACTGAAGCTTTCTTT.